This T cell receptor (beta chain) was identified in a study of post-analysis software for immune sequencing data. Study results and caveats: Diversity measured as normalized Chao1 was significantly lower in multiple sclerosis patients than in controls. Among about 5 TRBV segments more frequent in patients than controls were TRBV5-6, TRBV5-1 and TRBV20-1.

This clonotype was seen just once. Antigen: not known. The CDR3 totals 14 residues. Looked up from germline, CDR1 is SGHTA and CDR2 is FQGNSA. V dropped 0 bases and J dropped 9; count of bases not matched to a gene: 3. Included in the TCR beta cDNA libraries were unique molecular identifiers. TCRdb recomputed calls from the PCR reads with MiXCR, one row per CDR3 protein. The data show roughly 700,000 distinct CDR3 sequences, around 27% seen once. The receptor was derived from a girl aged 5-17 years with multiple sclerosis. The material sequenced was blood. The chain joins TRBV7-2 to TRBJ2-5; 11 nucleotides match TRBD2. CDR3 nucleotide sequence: TGTGCCAGCAGCTTAGCGAGGACTAGCGGGTCCCAGTACTTC. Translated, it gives CASSLARTSGSQYF.